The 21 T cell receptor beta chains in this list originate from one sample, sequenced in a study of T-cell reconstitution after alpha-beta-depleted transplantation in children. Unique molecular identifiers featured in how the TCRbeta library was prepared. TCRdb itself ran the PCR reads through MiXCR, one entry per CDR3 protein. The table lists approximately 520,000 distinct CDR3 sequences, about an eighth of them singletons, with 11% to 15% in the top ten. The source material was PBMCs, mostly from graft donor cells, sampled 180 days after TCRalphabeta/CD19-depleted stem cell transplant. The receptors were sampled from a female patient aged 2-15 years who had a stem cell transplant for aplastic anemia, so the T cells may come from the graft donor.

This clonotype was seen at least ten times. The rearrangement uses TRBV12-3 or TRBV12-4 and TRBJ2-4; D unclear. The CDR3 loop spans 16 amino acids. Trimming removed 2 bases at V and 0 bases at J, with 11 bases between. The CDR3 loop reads CASSLSAALAKNIQYF. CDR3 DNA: TGTGCCAGCAGTTTATCGGCAGCACTAGCCAAAAACATTCAGTACTTC.

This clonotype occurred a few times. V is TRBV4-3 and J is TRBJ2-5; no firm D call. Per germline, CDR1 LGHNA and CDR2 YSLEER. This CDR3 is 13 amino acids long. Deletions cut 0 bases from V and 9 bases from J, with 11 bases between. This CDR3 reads CASSQEVAEAQYF. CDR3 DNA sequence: TGCGCCAGCAGCCAAGAGGTAGCCGAGGCCCAGTACTTC.

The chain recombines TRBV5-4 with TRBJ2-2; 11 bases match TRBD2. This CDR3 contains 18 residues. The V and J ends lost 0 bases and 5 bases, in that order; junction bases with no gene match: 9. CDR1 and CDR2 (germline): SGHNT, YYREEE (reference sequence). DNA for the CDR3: TGTGCCAGCAGCTTGGGGGGACTAGCGGTACGGGGTACCGGGGAGCTGTTTTTT. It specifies CASSLGGLAVRGTGELFF.

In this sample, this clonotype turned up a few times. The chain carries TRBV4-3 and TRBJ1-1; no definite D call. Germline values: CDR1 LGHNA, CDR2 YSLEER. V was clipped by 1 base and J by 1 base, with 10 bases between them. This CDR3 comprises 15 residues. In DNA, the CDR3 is TGCGCCAGCAGCCAAGCACCAGAGAAGAACACTGAAGCTTTCTTT. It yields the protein CASSQAPEKNTEAFF.

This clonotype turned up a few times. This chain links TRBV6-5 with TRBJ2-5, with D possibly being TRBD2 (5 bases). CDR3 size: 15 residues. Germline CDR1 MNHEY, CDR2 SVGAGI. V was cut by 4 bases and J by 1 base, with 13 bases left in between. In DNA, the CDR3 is TGTGCCAGCAGTTGGAGGCCAGGTTTCCAAGAGACCCAGTACTTC. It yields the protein CASSWRPGFQETQYF.

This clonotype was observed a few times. CDR3 residues: CASIIGSVSGSGANVLTF. CDR3 in DNA: TGTGCCAGCATCATCGGGTCTGTAAGTGGGTCTGGGGCCAACGTCCTGACTTTC. The rearrangement uses TRBV5-6 and TRBJ2-6; D not resolved. This CDR3 has 18 amino acids. Germline V gene lookup returns CDR1 SGHDT and CDR2 YYEEEE. V was pared by 6 bases and J by 1 base, with 20 bases between. The full variable domain, rest sourced from reference TRBV5-6 and TRBJ2-6, is DAGVTQSPTHLIKTRGQQVTLRCSPKSGHDTVSWYQQALGQGPQFIFQYYEEEERQRGNFPDRFSGHQFPNYSSELNVNALLLGDSALYLCASIIGSVSGSGANVLTFGAGSRLTVL.

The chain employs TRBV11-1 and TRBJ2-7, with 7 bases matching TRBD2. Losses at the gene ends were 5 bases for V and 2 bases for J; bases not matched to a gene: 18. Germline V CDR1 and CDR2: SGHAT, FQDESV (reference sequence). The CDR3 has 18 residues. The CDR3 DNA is TGTGCCAGCAGCCGACCCCAAACCGGGGGGACCTATGCCTACGAGCAGTACGTC. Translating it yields CASSRPQTGGTYAYEQYV.

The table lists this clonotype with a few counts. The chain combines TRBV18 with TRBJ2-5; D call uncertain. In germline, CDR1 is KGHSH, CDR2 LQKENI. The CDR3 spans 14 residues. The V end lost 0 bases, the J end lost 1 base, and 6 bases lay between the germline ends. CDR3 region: CASSPPSLQETQYF. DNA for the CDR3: TGTGCCAGCTCACCACCGAGTCTCCAAGAGACCCAGTACTTC.

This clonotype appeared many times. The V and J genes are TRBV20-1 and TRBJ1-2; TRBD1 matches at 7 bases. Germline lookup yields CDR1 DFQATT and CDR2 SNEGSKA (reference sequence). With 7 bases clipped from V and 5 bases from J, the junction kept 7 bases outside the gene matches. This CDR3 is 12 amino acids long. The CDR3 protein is CSVNRGGYGYTF. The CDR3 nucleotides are TGCAGTGTGAACAGGGGAGGATATGGCTACACCTTC.

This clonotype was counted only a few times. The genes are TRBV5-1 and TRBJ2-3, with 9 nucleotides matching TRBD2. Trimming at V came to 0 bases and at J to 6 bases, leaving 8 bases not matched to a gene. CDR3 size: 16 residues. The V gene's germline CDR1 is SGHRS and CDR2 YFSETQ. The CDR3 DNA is TGCGCCAGCAGCTTGGAGCGGGAGGCCTGGAGGGATACGCAGTATTTT. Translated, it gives CASSLEREAWRDTQYF.

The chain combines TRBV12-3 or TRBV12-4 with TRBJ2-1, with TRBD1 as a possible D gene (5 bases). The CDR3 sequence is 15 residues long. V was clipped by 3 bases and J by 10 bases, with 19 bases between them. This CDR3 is CASSFRAGPRREQFF. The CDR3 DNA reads TGTGCCAGCAGTTTTCGGGCAGGGCCGCGTCGCGAGCAGTTCTTC.

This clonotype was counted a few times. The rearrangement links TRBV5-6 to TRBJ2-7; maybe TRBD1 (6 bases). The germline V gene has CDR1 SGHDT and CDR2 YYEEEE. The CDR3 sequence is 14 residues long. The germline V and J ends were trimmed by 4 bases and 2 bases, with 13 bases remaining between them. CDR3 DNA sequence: TGTGCCAGCAGCACCGGACAGTTACCCTACGAGCAGTACTTC. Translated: CASSTGQLPYEQYF.

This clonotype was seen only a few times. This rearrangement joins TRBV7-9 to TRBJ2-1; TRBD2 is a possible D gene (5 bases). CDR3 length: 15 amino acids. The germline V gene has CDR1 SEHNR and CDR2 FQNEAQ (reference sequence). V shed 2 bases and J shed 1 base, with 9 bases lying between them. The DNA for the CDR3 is TGTGCCAGCAGCTTACCTAGCTTATCCTACAATGAGCAGTTCTTC. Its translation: CASSLPSLSYNEQFF.

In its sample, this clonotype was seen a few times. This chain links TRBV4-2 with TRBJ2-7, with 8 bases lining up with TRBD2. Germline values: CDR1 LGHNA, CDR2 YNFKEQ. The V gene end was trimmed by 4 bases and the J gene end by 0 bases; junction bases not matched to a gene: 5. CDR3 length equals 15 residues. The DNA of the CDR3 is TGTGCCAGCAGCCCGCAAAGCGGGAGCTCCTACGAGCAGTACTTC. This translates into CASSPQSGSSYEQYF.

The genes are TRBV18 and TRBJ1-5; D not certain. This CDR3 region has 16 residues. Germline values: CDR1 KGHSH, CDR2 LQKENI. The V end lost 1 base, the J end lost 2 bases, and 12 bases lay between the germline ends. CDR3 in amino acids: CASSPLSPHGNQPQHF. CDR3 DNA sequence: TGTGCCAGCTCACCACTTTCTCCTCACGGCAATCAGCCCCAGCATTTT.

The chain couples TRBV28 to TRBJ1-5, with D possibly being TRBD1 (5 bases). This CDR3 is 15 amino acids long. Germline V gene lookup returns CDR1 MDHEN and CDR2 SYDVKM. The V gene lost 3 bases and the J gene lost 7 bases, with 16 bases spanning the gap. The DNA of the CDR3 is TGTGCCAGCAGTTTTTGGGGGGACCTCCTCCAGCCCCAGCATTTT. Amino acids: CASSFWGDLLQPQHF. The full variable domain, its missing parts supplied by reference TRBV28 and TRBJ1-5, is DVKVTQSSRYLVKRTGEKVFLECVQDMDHENMFWYRQDPGLGLRLIYFSYDVKMKEKGDIPEGYSVSREKKERFSLILESASTNQTSMYLCASSFWGDLLQPQHFGDGTRLSIL.

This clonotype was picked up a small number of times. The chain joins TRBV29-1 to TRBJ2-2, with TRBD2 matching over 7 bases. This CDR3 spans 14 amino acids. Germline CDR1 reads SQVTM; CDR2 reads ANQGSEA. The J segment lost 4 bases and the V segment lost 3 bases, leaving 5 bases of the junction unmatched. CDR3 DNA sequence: TGCAGCGTTGATAGCGGGCGGGTCACCGGGGAGCTGTTTTTT. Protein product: CSVDSGRVTGELFF.

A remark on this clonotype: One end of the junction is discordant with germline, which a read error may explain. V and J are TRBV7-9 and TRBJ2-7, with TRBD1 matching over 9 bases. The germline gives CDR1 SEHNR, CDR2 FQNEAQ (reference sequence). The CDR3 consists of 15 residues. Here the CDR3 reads CASSPGTGFSDEQYF. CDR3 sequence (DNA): TGTGCCAGCAGCCCCGGGACAGGGTTCTCCGACGAGCAGTACTTC.

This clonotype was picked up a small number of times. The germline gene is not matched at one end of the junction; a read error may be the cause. The CDR3 DNA is TGTGCCAGCAGCTTACTCCGCGGCCACGTTTTGCCCAAGCATTTT. This encodes CASSLLRGHVLPKHF. The chain links TRBV7-2 to TRBJ1-5, with unresolved D. CDR1 and CDR2 from the germline V gene are SGHTA and FQGNSA. This CDR3 is built from 15 residues.

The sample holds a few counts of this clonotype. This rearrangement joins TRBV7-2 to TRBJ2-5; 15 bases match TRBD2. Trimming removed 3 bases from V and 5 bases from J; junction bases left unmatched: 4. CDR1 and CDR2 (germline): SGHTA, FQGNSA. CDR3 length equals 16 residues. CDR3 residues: CASSFWTSGRGETQYF. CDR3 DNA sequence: TGTGCCAGCAGCTTTTGGACTAGCGGGAGGGGTGAGACCCAGTACTTC.

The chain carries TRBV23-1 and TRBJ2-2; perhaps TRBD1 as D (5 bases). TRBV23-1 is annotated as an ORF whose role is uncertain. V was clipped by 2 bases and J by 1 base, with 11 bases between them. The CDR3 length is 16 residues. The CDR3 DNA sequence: TGCGCCAGCAGTCAAATCAGGGCCCGGAACACCGGGGAGCTGTTTTTT. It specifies CASSQIRARNTGELFF.